Below, 29 T cell receptor beta chains from the same sample are listed, as sequenced in a study of cytomegalovirus exposure and HLA in healthy donors. Vbeta (60) and Jbeta (13) primers were used in the PCR. Data came from immunoSEQ multiplex PCR; TCRdb stores just in-frame clones and leaves some out. The data show approximately 150,000 clones, around two thirds seen once. Material: PBMCs. Source of these receptors: a man aged 30-40 years in good health and CMV-seropositive.

This chain connects TRBV29-1 to TRBJ2-7; 7 positions agree with TRBD1. The V gene end was trimmed by 7 bases and the J gene end by 3 bases; junction bases not matched to a gene: 6. The CDR3 consists of 12 residues. Germline loops: CDR1 SQVTM, CDR2 ANQGSEA. CDR3 in amino acids: CSAKDRVYEQYF. The CDR3 region has the DNA TGCAGCGCCAAAGACAGGGTCTACGAGCAGTACTTC.

This clone has a handful of counts. The genes are TRBV30 and TRBJ2-4; D gene unclear. V gave up 1 base and J gave up 9 bases, with 10 bases separating them. The CDR3 contains 12 residues. Germline V CDR1 and CDR2: GTSNPN, SVGIG (reference sequence). CDR3 nucleotides: TGTGCCTGGAGTGAGTCAGGAATCATTCAGTACTTC. Translating gives CAWSESGIIQYF.

The chain combines TRBV18 with TRBJ1-5; 7 bases are a match to TRBD1. Trimming at V came to 5 bases and at J to 1 base, leaving 2 bases not matched to a gene. The CDR3 runs 14 residues. Germline values: CDR1 KGHSH, CDR2 LQKENI. The CDR3 loop reads CASSETGSNQPQHF. In nucleotides, the CDR3 is TGTGCCAGCTCAGAGACAGGGAGCAATCAGCCCCAGCATTTT.

The chain recombines TRBV11-1 with TRBJ1-2; D is unclear. In germline, CDR1 is SGHAT, CDR2 FQDESV (reference sequence). Trimming took off 3 bases at V and 6 bases at J, with 11 bases between the two ends. The CDR3 totals 13 residues. The CDR3 sequence is CASSFVSGDGYTF. CDR3 nucleotides: TGTGCCAGCAGCTTTGTTTCCGGGGATGGCTACACCTTC.

As to this clone: This CDR3 is also generated by other DNA sequences in the sample. The chain uses TRBV30 and TRBJ1-4; tentatively, D is TRBD1 (5 bases). CDR1 GTSNPN and CDR2 SVGIG come from the germline V gene (reference sequence). This CDR3 region has 14 residues. Trimming took 5 bases from V and 3 from J, leaving 13 bases between them. The CDR3 is CAWSPGGANEKLFF. The CDR3 DNA reads TGTGCCTGGTCTCCCGGAGGGGCTAATGAAAAACTGTTTTTT.

V and J are TRBV6-5 and TRBJ2-7; no reliable D call. Germline assignment: CDR1 MNHEY and CDR2 SVGAGI. The length of the CDR3 is 15 residues. V gave up 0 bases and J gave up 7 bases, with 16 bases separating them. The CDR3 region is CASSYSYEDSWEQYF. The CDR3 bases are TGTGCCAGCAGTTACTCGTACGAAGACTCGTGGGAGCAGTACTTC.

V gene TRBV19 combines with J gene TRBJ1-2; D call uncertain. V lost 2 bases to trimming and J lost 3 bases, with 7 bases between them. This CDR3 is 13 amino acids long. Germline V lookup: CDR1 LNHDA, CDR2 SQIVND (reference sequence). Here the CDR3 reads CASSITADYGYTF. CDR3 DNA sequence: TGTGCCAGTAGTATAACCGCAGACTATGGCTACACCTTC.

CDR3 region: CASSTGGFTNLYGYTF. CDR3 nucleotides: TGTGCCAGCTCGACAGGGGGATTTACTAACCTCTATGGCTACACCTTC. The chain joins TRBV10-3 to TRBJ1-2; 9 bases align to TRBD1. Germline CDR1 is ENHRY and CDR2 is SYGVKD. CDR3 length equals 16 residues. V gave up 10 bases and J gave up 4 bases; unmatched junction bases: 16.

The CDR3 loop reads CASSLGPGNQPQHF. CDR3 sequence (DNA): TGTGCCAGCAGTTTAGGGCCAGGGAACCAGCCCCAGCATTTT. The rearrangement uses TRBV27 and TRBJ1-5; tentative D call: TRBD1 (5 bases). The germline V gene has CDR1 MNHEY and CDR2 SMNVEV (reference sequence). Trimming removed 2 bases at V and 7 bases at J, with 12 bases between. The CDR3 covers 14 residues.

The CDR3 DNA reads as TGTGCCAGCGGGGTAGGGGGCACTGAAGCTTTCTTT. It is translated as CASGVGGTEAFF. The rearrangement joins TRBV6-5 to TRBJ1-1; a possible D gene is TRBD1 (6 bases). V lost 8 bases, J lost 4 bases, and 11 bases lay in between. CDR1 MNHEY and CDR2 SVGAGI come from the germline V gene. The CDR3 sequence is 12 residues long.

This rearrangement joins TRBV28 to TRBJ2-1, with a weak D call TRBD1 (6 bases). Trimming stripped 5 bases from V and 6 bases from J, with 14 bases between. Per the germline V gene, CDR1 is MDHEN and CDR2 is SYDVKM. The CDR3 length is 14 residues. This CDR3 is CASSLRTDFNEQFF. CDR3 bases: TGTGCCAGCAGTCTTCGGACAGATTTCAATGAGCAGTTCTTC. The full variable domain, completed using reference TRBV28 and TRBJ2-1, is DVKVTQSSRYLVKRTGEKVFLECVQDMDHENMFWYRQDPGLGLRLIYFSYDVKMKEKGDIPEGYSVSREKKERFSLILESASTNQTSMYLCASSLRTDFNEQFFGPGTRLTVL.

The V and J genes are TRBV10-3 and TRBJ1-1, with TRBD1 identical over 8 bases. Unmatched junction bases numbered 11, after V lost 6 bases and J lost 5 bases. This CDR3 is 15 amino acids long. Germline V gene lookup returns CDR1 ENHRY and CDR2 SYGVKD. The CDR3 is CAISLTGGTTTEAFF. DNA for the CDR3: TGTGCCATCAGCCTTACAGGGGGAACAACAACTGAAGCTTTCTTT.

The CDR3 region is CASSYIGPDRAVYSNQPQHF. CDR3 coding DNA: TGTGCCAGCAGTTACATTGGGCCGGACAGGGCAGTTTATAGCAATCAGCCCCAGCATTTT. The chain couples TRBV6-8 to TRBJ1-5; TRBD1 matches 8 bases. With V trimmed by 2 bases and J by 0 bases, 15 bases remained unmatched. CDR3 length: 20 amino acids. The germline CDR1 and CDR2 sequences are MNHGY and SAAAGT.

The rearrangement uses TRBV27 and TRBJ2-7; 7 nucleotides match TRBD1. CDR1 and CDR2 (germline): MNHEY, SMNVEV (reference sequence). Unmatched junction bases numbered 7, after V lost 6 bases and J lost 5 bases. The CDR3 sequence is 13 residues long. CDR3: CASSHRGWDEQYF. CDR3 DNA sequence: TGTGCCAGCAGCCACAGGGGATGGGACGAGCAGTACTTC.

The chain joins TRBV5-1 to TRBJ2-5; 12 bases are shared with TRBD2. Unmatched junction bases numbered 2, after V lost 4 bases and J lost 4 bases. Germline lookup yields CDR1 SGHRS and CDR2 YFSETQ. The CDR3 sequence is 14 residues long. In nucleotides, the CDR3 is TGCGCCAGCAGCGGGACTAGCGGGCTAGAGACCCAGTACTTC. Residues: CASSGTSGLETQYF.

The chain combines TRBV29-1 with TRBJ1-1; 7 positions agree with TRBD1. The V and J ends lost 5 bases and 2 bases, in that order; junction bases with no gene match: 5. Germline V lookup: CDR1 SQVTM, CDR2 ANQGSEA. The CDR3 has 13 residues. The CDR3 is CSVRQGQNTEAFF. CDR3 nucleotides: TGCAGCGTTAGACAGGGACAAAACACTGAAGCTTTCTTT.

The CDR3 is CASSAGGRAGDTQYF. The CDR3 DNA follows: TGTGCCAGCAGCGCCGGGGGAAGAGCGGGCGATACGCAGTATTTT. The J gene is TRBJ2-3, the V gene TRBV9, with a possible D match to TRBD2 (6 bases). V lost 3 bases to trimming and J lost 6 bases, with 17 bases between them. The CDR3 is 15 residues long. Per the germline V gene, CDR1 is SGDLS and CDR2 is YYNGEE.

In regard to this clone: One end of the junction does not line up with germline, which may come from a read error. The gene calls are TRBV6-5 and TRBJ2-5, with TRBD2 matching over 11 bases. The CDR3 extends over 15 amino acids. Germline CDR1 is MNHEY and CDR2 is SVGAGI. CDR3: CASSDSSSGRETQYF. Written as DNA, the CDR3 is TGTGCCAGCAGTGACTCGTCTAGCGGGAGGGAGACCCAGTACTTC.

V usage is TRBV9 and J usage is TRBJ2-2; D is possibly TRBD1 (5 bases). Germline V gene data show CDR1 as SGDLS and CDR2 as YYNGEE. This CDR3 has 16 residues. V was shortened by 6 bases and J by 7 bases, with 22 bases between the two germline ends. This chain's CDR3 is CASTPQQVIVVGELFF. CDR3 bases: TGTGCCAGCACCCCGCAACAGGTCATTGTTGTCGGGGAGCTGTTTTTT.

This clone has a single count. The chain uses TRBV5-6 and TRBJ2-5, with TRBD2 matching 7 bases. The CDR3 runs to 15 residues. Germline V lookup: CDR1 SGHDT, CDR2 YYEEEE. The junction had 3 bases not matched to a gene; V was cut back by 0 bases and J by 1 base. CDR3 sequence (DNA): TGTGCCAGCAGCTTGGAAGGACTAGTCCAAGAGACCCAGTACTTC. Encoded protein: CASSLEGLVQETQYF.

This clone turned up a few times. The chain carries TRBV10-3 and TRBJ2-7, with D perhaps TRBD2 (6 bases). Trimming cost V 4 bases and J 0 bases, with 7 bases left between them. Looked up from germline, CDR1 is ENHRY and CDR2 is SYGVKD. CDR3 length: 13 residues. CDR3 amino acids: CAISGGDSYEQYF. DNA for the CDR3: TGTGCCATCAGTGGGGGGGACTCCTACGAGCAGTACTTC.

The V call is TRBV19, the J call TRBJ1-2; 7 nucleotides align to TRBD1. Germline CDR1 LNHDA, CDR2 SQIVND (reference sequence). CDR3 length equals 14 residues. V lost 5 bases and J lost 5; bases outside the gene matches: 8. CDR3 protein: CASSQDRISYGYTF. For the CDR3, the DNA is TGTGCCAGTAGTCAGGACAGGATAAGTTATGGCTACACCTTC.

The chain carries TRBV4-1 and TRBJ2-7, with 7 bases that match TRBD1. The J segment lost 3 bases and the V segment lost 3 bases, leaving 2 bases of the junction unmatched. Germline CDR1 and CDR2: MGHRA and YSYEKL. The CDR3 is 13 amino acids. Here the CDR3 DNA reads TGCGCCAGCAGCCAGGGACAGATCTACGAGCAGTACTTC. Translation gives CASSQGQIYEQYF.

The chain links TRBV10-1 to TRBJ2-7, with 8 nucleotides matching TRBD1. The V segment lost 9 bases and the J segment 2 bases; nucleotides outside the gene matches: 3. The CDR3 contains 12 residues. The germline V gene has CDR1 WNHNN and CDR2 SYGVQD (reference sequence). The CDR3 sequence is CASGQGTYEQYF. CDR3 in DNA: TGCGCCAGTGGACAGGGTACCTACGAGCAGTACTTC.

This clone was seen only a few times. The chain uses TRBV7-9 and TRBJ2-5; D uncertain. The DNA matches TRBJ2-7 better at its end, which makes the J call doubtful. The CDR3 is made up of 11 amino acids. Germline assignment: CDR1 SEHNR and CDR2 FQNEAQ (reference sequence). CDR3 sequence reads: CASSLAGEQYF. The CDR3 region has the DNA TGTGCCAGCAGCTTAGCGGGCGAGCAGTACTTC.

This chain links TRBV12-5 with TRBJ1-1; possibly TRBD1 for D (5 bases). V was cut by 6 bases and J by 3 bases, with 17 bases left in between. Looked up from germline, CDR1 is LGHNT and CDR2 is FRNRAP. The CDR3 is 15 residues long. The CDR3, as DNA: TGTGCTAGTGGCCAGAACCTAGGGGTGGACACTGAAGCTTTCTTT. Translating it yields CASGQNLGVDTEAFF.

This rearrangement joins TRBV5-4 to TRBJ2-1; tentatively, D is TRBD2 (6 bases). The CDR3 is made up of 15 amino acids. CDR1 is SGHNT, CDR2 YYREEE, per germline (reference sequence). Between the trimmed V and J ends, which lost 2 bases and 9 bases, there was a span of 18 bases. CDR3 protein: CASSLRTILEGEQFF. In DNA, the CDR3 is TGTGCCAGCAGCTTAAGGACTATCCTAGAGGGTGAGCAGTTCTTC.

This clone was found a few times. This chain uses TRBV11-3 with TRBJ2-1; perhaps TRBD2 as D (5 bases). The germline V gene has CDR1 SGHNT and CDR2 YENEEA. The CDR3 consists of 15 residues. With 6 bases removed from V and 0 bases from J, the gap between germline ends came to 12 bases. CDR3 protein: CASSSRGSSYNEQFF. The CDR3 nucleotides are TGTGCCAGCAGTTCCCGGGGAAGCTCCTACAATGAGCAGTTCTTC.

This chain links TRBV5-1 with TRBJ2-2, with D possibly being TRBD2 (7 bases). Germline loops: CDR1 SGHRS, CDR2 YFSETQ. The V and J ends lost 0 bases and 1 base respectively, with 10 bases between them. The CDR3 consists of 16 residues. For the CDR3, the DNA is TGCGCCAGCAGCTTGGACGGGGGGCGGAACACCGGGGAGCTGTTTTTT. This encodes CASSLDGGRNTGELFF.